This T cell receptor beta chain was documented in a study of control samples from healthy donors and cancer patients (dated by TCRdb to 2019 to 2021). The library was made by the immunoSEQ multiplex PCR assay. Sourced from immuneACCESS, this table was stored by TCRdb with only in-frame sequences that have V and J called. A share of the clones is absent; for the studies checked, an unresolved V gene accounts for under half, and the remainder has no known explanation. The sample includes 80,000 to 100,000 clones, with 85% to 90% observed a single time. 13% to 15% of the sample rests with the top ten. From cysteine to phenylalanine, the CDR3 is 18 amino acids long. CDR3 DNA is the only sequence kept; it has 54 bases, read in frame from the first base. The germline V gene (reference sequence) provides CDR1 LGHDT and CDR2 YNNKEL. Between the V and J ends, shortened by 4 bases and 2 bases respectively, the junction contains 24 bases.

A word on this clone: Which antigen it targets is not known. It has no much larger one-base neighbor in the sample; base qualities were not kept.

The material sequenced was blood. The rearrangement combines TRBV3-1 (or the pseudogene TRBV3-2) with TRBJ2-7, with a tentative D gene TRBD2 over 5 matching bases. This clonotype was sampled from a man in his thirties or forties in good health. Here the CDR3 is given as CASSRELSTRVFTYEQYF. In nucleotides, the sequence is TGTGCCAGCAGCCGGGAGTTGTCGACAAGAGTGTTTACCTACGAGCAGTACTTC.